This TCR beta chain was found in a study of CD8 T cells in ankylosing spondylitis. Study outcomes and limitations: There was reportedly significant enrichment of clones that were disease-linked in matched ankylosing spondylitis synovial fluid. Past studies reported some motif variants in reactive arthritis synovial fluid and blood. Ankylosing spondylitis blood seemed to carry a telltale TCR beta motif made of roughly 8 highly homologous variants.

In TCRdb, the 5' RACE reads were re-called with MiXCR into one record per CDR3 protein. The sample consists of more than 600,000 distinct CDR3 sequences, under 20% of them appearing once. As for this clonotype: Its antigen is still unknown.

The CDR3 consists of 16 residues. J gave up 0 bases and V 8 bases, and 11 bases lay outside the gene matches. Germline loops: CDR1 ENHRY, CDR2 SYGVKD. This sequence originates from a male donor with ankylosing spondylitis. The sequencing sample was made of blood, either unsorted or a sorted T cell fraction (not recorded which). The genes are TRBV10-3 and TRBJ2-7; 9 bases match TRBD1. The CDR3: CAIGNFQDRGSYEQYF. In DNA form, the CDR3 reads TGTGCCATCGGGAATTTTCAGGACAGGGGCTCCTACGAGCAGTACTTC.